These 11 T cell receptor beta chains originate from one sample sequenced in a study of cytomegalovirus exposure and HLA in healthy donors. The PCR was carried out with 60 Vbeta primers and 13 Jbeta primers. Only in-frame clones appear in the TCRdb table, and some are missing; sequencing was by immunoSEQ multiplex PCR. The data contain some 140,000 clones, around 80% of them singletons. Sequenced input: PBMCs. These receptors all stem from a man younger than 40 in good health and CMV-seropositive.

The chain combines TRBV16 with TRBJ1-5; 7 bases fit TRBD1. CDR1 is KGHSY and CDR2 is FQNENV in the germline V gene. V trimming: 4 bases; J trimming: 6 bases; junction bases outside the gene matches: 12. CDR3 length: 16 amino acids. In DNA form, the CDR3 reads TGTGCCAGCAGCCCTCCACTCGACAGGGCGGGTCAGCCCCAGCATTTT. Residues: CASSPPLDRAGQPQHF. Filled out from reference TRBV16 and TRBJ1-5, the complete variable domain reads GEEVAQTPKHLVRGEGQKAKLYCAPIKGHSYVFWYQQVLKNEFKFLISFQNENVFDETGMPKERFSAKCLPNSPCSLEIQATKLEDSAVYFCASSPPLDRAGQPQHFGDGTRLSIL.

The V gene is TRBV6-6, the J gene TRBJ1-2, with TRBD1 as a possible D gene (5 bases). Germline loops: CDR1 MNHNY, CDR2 SVGAGI (reference sequence). Deletions cut 5 bases from V and 5 bases from J, with 15 bases between. This CDR3 is 14 amino acids long. The CDR3 here is CASSTIPTVYGYTF. CDR3 bases: TGTGCCAGCAGTACCATCCCGACAGTTTATGGCTACACCTTC.

The chain links TRBV5-4 to TRBJ1-2; D not resolved. The CDR3 totals 13 residues. The germline V and J ends were trimmed by 3 bases and 6 bases, with 12 bases remaining between them. Germline CDR1 SGHNT, CDR2 YYREEE (reference sequence). The CDR3 spells CASSSVRGDGYTF. In DNA, the CDR3 is TGTGCCAGCAGCTCCGTCCGGGGAGATGGCTACACCTTC.

CDR3 DNA: TGTGCCAGTAGCCTCGATGACTCGTTTGCCGGGGAGCTGTTTTTT. Translated: CASSLDDSFAGELFF. The chain recombines TRBV19 with TRBJ2-2; D is undetermined. This CDR3 contains 15 residues. V lost 6 bases, J lost 6 bases, and 17 bases lay in between. From germline, CDR1 is LNHDA and CDR2 SQIVND (reference sequence).

V gene TRBV5-1 combines with J gene TRBJ1-2; 7 bases fit TRBD1. V shed 1 base and J 6 bases; nucleotides not matched to a gene: 9. Germline CDR1 reads SGHRS; CDR2 reads YFSETQ. This CDR3 spans 15 amino acids. CDR3 region: CASSLRLTGEDGYTF. CDR3 DNA: TGCGCCAGCAGCTTGCGGTTAACAGGGGAGGATGGCTACACCTTC.

The rearrangement joins TRBV2 to TRBJ2-3; D is perhaps TRBD2 (5 bases). Germline CDR1 is SNHLY and CDR2 is FYNNEI. The CDR3 runs to 15 residues. The V gene lost 3 bases and the J gene lost 0 bases, with 10 bases spanning the gap. This CDR3 reads CASSDEGSSTDTQYF. The CDR3 nucleotides read TGTGCCAGCAGTGACGAGGGTTCTAGCACAGATACGCAGTATTTT.

The V call is TRBV29-1, the J call TRBJ1-1; no reliable D call. V was pared by 7 bases and J by 1 base, with 13 bases between. CDR1 is SQVTM and CDR2 is ANQGSEA in the germline V gene. CDR3 length equals 13 residues. The CDR3 here is CSARRYTNTEAFF. The CDR3 nucleotides are TGCAGCGCTAGGCGTTATACGAACACTGAAGCTTTCTTT.

This clone has only a few counts. The chain has TRBV18 and TRBJ2-2; 7 bases line up with TRBD1. This CDR3 is built from 14 residues. V gave up 5 bases and J gave up 4 bases; unmatched junction bases: 4. The V gene's germline CDR1 is KGHSH and CDR2 LQKENI. CDR3 in amino acids: CASSTGVRTGELFF. The CDR3 DNA reads TGTGCCAGCTCAACAGGGGTGCGCACCGGGGAGCTGTTTTTT.

Written as DNA, the CDR3 is TGCGCCAGCAGCCTGGCCGGGACAGGGGGTTGCGAGCAGTACTTC. It specifies CASSLAGTGGCEQYF. The rearrangement links TRBV5-1 to TRBJ2-7, with 11 bases fitting TRBD1. Germline CDR1 and CDR2: SGHRS and YFSETQ. The J segment lost 6 bases and the V segment lost 4 bases, leaving 9 bases of the junction unmatched. CDR3 length: 15 amino acids. Full variable domain (missing parts from reference TRBV5-1 and TRBJ2-7): KAGVTQTPRYLIKTRGQQVTLSCSPISGHRSVSWYQQTPGQGLQFLFEYFSETQRNKGNFPGRFSGRQFSNSRSEMNVSTLELGDSALYLCASSLAGTGGCEQYFGPGTRLTVT.

The chain couples TRBV10-3 to TRBJ2-7; the match to TRBD2 covers 8 bases. Per the germline V gene, CDR1 is ENHRY and CDR2 is SYGVKD. The CDR3 has 16 residues. V was clipped by 0 bases and J by 4 bases; unmatched bases: 8. The CDR3 nucleotides are TGTGCCATCAGTGAGTCAATAGCGGGAATAAAATACGAGCAGTACTTC. Translated, it gives CAISESIAGIKYEQYF.

V usage is TRBV7-2 and J usage is TRBJ2-1, with 8 nucleotides matching TRBD2. The CDR3 covers 15 residues. Germline CDR1 SGHTA, CDR2 FQGNSA. V dropped 5 bases and J dropped 5; count of bases not matched to a gene: 8. CDR3 bases: TGTGCCAGCAGCAGTGCGGGACTAGGAAACAATGAGCAGTTCTTC. Protein sequence: CASSSAGLGNNEQFF.